In this sample, the clone carrying this T cell receptor (beta chain) turned up a few times. The antigen is undetermined. This table comes from immunoSEQ multiplex PCR, and its TCRdb copy is limited to in-frame clones, with some not included. The table lists some 60,000 clones, roughly 80% of them singletons. The sample is drawn from a study of T cell responses to AZD1222 COVID-19 vaccine. The study, taken as a whole, reports: In all cases, repertoires were sampled only after the peak T cell response.

Germline lookup yields CDR1 MNHEY and CDR2 SVGAGI. V shed 0 bases and J shed 7 bases, with 16 bases lying between them. The CDR3 contains 15 residues. This specimen was peripheral blood, taken 28 days after the second AZD1222 dose. The source is an adult who received the AZD1222 COVID-19 vaccine. This chain connects TRBV6-5 to TRBJ2-7; D is perhaps TRBD1 or TRBD2 (5 bases each). CDR3 coding DNA: TGTGCCAGCAGTTACTCTGAGGGGAGCTGGGATGAGCAGTACTTC. Translation gives CASSYSEGSWDEQYF.